Below, 31 T cell receptor beta chains from the same sample are listed, as sequenced in a study of T cells in Graves' hyperthyroidism and ophthalmopathy. TCR beta CDR3 sequences were amplified from RNA transcripts. The TCR CDR3 was amplified in a first-round RT-PCR using the HTBI primer set. TCRdb processed the multiplex PCR reads anew with MiXCR; each CDR3 protein has one entry. The sample includes about 560,000 distinct CDR3 sequences, roughly 14% of them seen just once. Sequencing was carried out using blood. These receptors originate from a woman aged 25 to 39 with Graves' hyperthyroidism.

V and J are TRBV7-2 and TRBJ2-1, with 9 bases identical to TRBD2. This CDR3 is built from 16 residues. With V trimmed by 1 base and J by 5 bases, 6 bases remained unmatched. CDR1 SGHTA and CDR2 FQGNSA come from the germline V gene. The CDR3 protein is CASSLVFSSGDNEQFF. The CDR3 DNA is TGTGCCAGCAGCTTAGTATTCTCTAGCGGGGACAATGAGCAGTTCTTC.

This clonotype was counted between two and nine times. The genes are TRBV20-1 and TRBJ2-1, with 7 bases that match TRBD2. Germline lookup yields CDR1 DFQATT and CDR2 SNEGSKA (reference sequence). Unmatched junction bases numbered 7, after V lost 0 bases and J lost 5 bases. The CDR3 sequence is 15 residues long. The CDR3 nucleotides read TGCAGTGCTAGAGATAGCGCAGGGACTAACAATGAGCAGTTCTTC. It translates to CSARDSAGTNNEQFF.

This clonotype was counted a few times. The V and J genes are TRBV12-3 or TRBV12-4 and TRBJ1-2; D unresolved. V lost 1 base to trimming and J lost 3 bases, with 6 bases between them. This CDR3 has 13 amino acids. CDR3 amino acids: CASSLVEDYGYTF. CDR3 in DNA: TGTGCCAGCAGTTTAGTGGAGGACTATGGCTACACCTTC.

This chain joins TRBV20-1 and TRBJ2-3; TRBD2 matches 12 bases. V lost 5 bases to trimming and J lost 5 bases; unmatched junction nucleotides: 8. Germline-derived CDR1 and CDR2 are DFQATT and SNEGSKA (reference sequence). This CDR3 spans 15 amino acids. The CDR3 DNA reads TGCAGTGCTCAGGCGACTAGCGGGAGTGTAGATACGCAGTATTTT. This translates into CSAQATSGSVDTQYF.

The J gene is TRBJ1-5, the V gene TRBV3-1; 8 bases agree with TRBD1. CDR3 length: 15 residues. The J segment lost 0 bases and the V segment lost 6 bases, leaving 4 bases of the junction unmatched. Per the germline V gene, CDR1 is LGHDT and CDR2 is YNNKEL (reference sequence). In nucleotides, the CDR3 is TGTGCCAGCAGTCCAGGGGGCTCTAGCAATCAGCCCCAGCATTTT. Translating it yields CASSPGGSSNQPQHF.

The V call is TRBV10-3, the J call TRBJ2-2; D unresolved. Trimming pared 4 bases from V and 4 bases from J, leaving 7 bases between. Per the germline V gene, CDR1 is ENHRY and CDR2 is SYGVKD. The CDR3 is 13 residues long. In DNA form, the CDR3 reads TGTGCCATCAGTGCCTCCCCCACCGGGGAGCTGTTTTTT. It is translated as CAISASPTGELFF.

This clonotype has just a few counts. The gene calls are TRBV28 and TRBJ1-5; 8 bases are shared with TRBD1. This CDR3 has 14 residues. Germline V gene lookup returns CDR1 MDHEN and CDR2 SYDVKM. J gave up 11 bases and V 5 bases, and 11 bases lay outside the gene matches. This CDR3 is CASSTTGGGGTQHF. DNA of the CDR3: TGTGCCAGCAGTACAACAGGGGGGGGTGGGACCCAGCATTTT.

In this sample, this clonotype turned up many times. This sequence joins TRBV28 and TRBJ1-4; a weak D match, TRBD1 (6 bases). Germline assignment: CDR1 MDHEN and CDR2 SYDVKM. V lost 4 bases, J lost 8 bases, and 20 bases lay in between. The CDR3 contains 16 residues. CDR3 sequence (DNA): TGTGCCAGCAGTTACAGGGTAACGTTTTCCGGGGAAAAACTGTTTTTT. Translated, it gives CASSYRVTFSGEKLFF. Full variable domain (remainder filled in from reference TRBV28 and TRBJ1-4): DVKVTQSSRYLVKRTGEKVFLECVQDMDHENMFWYRQDPGLGLRLIYFSYDVKMKEKGDIPEGYSVSREKKERFSLILESASTNQTSMYLCASSYRVTFSGEKLFFGSGTQLSVL.

This clonotype was counted many times. The chain combines TRBV6-1 with TRBJ1-6, with 8 bases lining up with TRBD1. After removal of 5 bases from V and 9 bases from J, the junction contained 6 bases not matched to a gene. The germline CDR1 and CDR2 sequences are MNHNS and SASEGT. This CDR3 spans 14 amino acids. DNA of the CDR3: TGTGCCAGCAGTCTAGACAGGGGTGCTTCACCCCTCCACTTT. It translates to CASSLDRGASPLHF.

A remark on this clonotype: Mismatch with germline at one junction end may stem from a read error. The genes are TRBV30 and TRBJ2-5, with D possibly TRBD1 on 6 matching bases. Germline values: CDR1 GTSNPN, CDR2 SVGIG (reference sequence). There are 12 residues in the CDR3. CDR3 DNA: TGTTCCTGGATGGACAGACTCAGGACCCAGTACTTC. Protein sequence: CSWMDRLRTQYF. Together with reference TRBV30 and TRBJ2-5, the CDR3 gives the full variable domain: SQTIHQWPATLVQPVGSPLSLECTVEGTSNPNLYWYRQAAGRGLQLLFYSVGIGQISSEVPQNLSASRPQDRQFILSSKKLLLSDSGFYLCSWMDRLRTQYFGPGTRLLVL.

There are many counts of this clonotype. The chain recombines TRBV28 with TRBJ2-7; tentatively, D is TRBD1 (6 bases). The CDR3 has 15 amino acids. V gave up 4 bases and J gave up 0 bases, with 13 bases separating them. Germline lookup yields CDR1 MDHEN and CDR2 SYDVKM. The DNA for the CDR3 is TGTGCCAGCAGTTCCCCGCGAGGGGGCTCCTACGAGCAGTACTTC. Translation gives CASSSPRGGSYEQYF.

This clonotype was detected ten times or more. This chain links TRBV7-9 with TRBJ1-2; D is uncertain. This CDR3 is 14 amino acids long. V lost 4 bases, J lost 7 bases, and 16 bases lay in between. Looked up from germline, CDR1 is SEHNR and CDR2 is FQNEAQ (reference sequence). The CDR3 loop is CASSSGSSESGYTF. CDR3 DNA sequence: TGTGCCAGCAGCTCAGGATCGAGTGAGAGTGGCTACACCTTC.

J is TRBJ1-4 and V is TRBV6-1; D is possibly TRBD1 (5 bases). Germline CDR1 MNHNS, CDR2 SASEGT. Trimming removed 1 base at V and 7 bases at J, with 13 bases between. The length of the CDR3 is 15 residues. DNA for the CDR3: TGTGCCAGCAGTGAAGGGTGGGGCGCTTCTGAAAAACTGTTTTTT. Translation: CASSEGWGASEKLFF.

The chain couples TRBV7-9 to TRBJ2-5; 8 bases match TRBD2. CDR3 size: 12 residues. Looked up from germline, CDR1 is SEHNR and CDR2 is FQNEAQ (reference sequence). Trimming at V came to 4 bases and at J to 7 bases, leaving 2 bases not matched to a gene. CDR3 coding DNA: TGTGCCAGCAGCTCCACTAGCGGGACCCAGTACTTC. It codes for CASSSTSGTQYF. Supplemented by reference TRBV7-9 and TRBJ2-5, the full variable domain reads DTGVSQNPRHKITKRGQNVTFRCDPISEHNRLYWYRQTLGQGPEFLTYFQNEAQLEKSRLLSDRFSAERPKGSFSTLEIQRTEQGDSAMYLCASSSTSGTQYFGPGTRLLVL.

A word on this clonotype: This could be a read error, since a much larger clone is one nucleotide away. The chain employs TRBV10-3 and TRBJ1-6; D is ambiguous. CDR3 length: 15 residues. Germline lookup yields CDR1 ENHRY and CDR2 SYGVKD. The DNA of the CDR3 is TGTGCCATCAGTGAGAGGGAGGGAAGAAATTCACCCCCCCACTTT. Residues: CAISEREGRNSPPHF.

The table lists this clonotype with a few counts. The V gene is TRBV20-1, the J gene TRBJ1-2; D perhaps matches TRBD1 (5 bases). This CDR3 comprises 14 residues. CDR1 and CDR2 (germline): DFQATT, SNEGSKA (reference sequence). Between the trimmed V and J ends, which lost 4 bases and 2 bases, there was a span of 14 bases. The CDR3 here is CSAKPPGTNYGYTF. Written as DNA, the CDR3 is TGCAGTGCTAAACCTCCCGGGACCAACTATGGCTACACCTTC.

This clonotype was observed a few times. The genes are TRBV20-1 and TRBJ1-3; D is unclear. The CDR3 totals 15 residues. Germline lookup yields CDR1 DFQATT and CDR2 SNEGSKA (reference sequence). The V end was cut by 6 bases, the J end by 0 bases, with 15 bases between. CDR3 nucleotides: TGCAGTGCCCCAGACGCGACCGCCTCTGGAAACACCATATATTTT. Its protein product is CSAPDATASGNTIYF.

This clonotype showed up many times. V is TRBV15 and J is TRBJ2-7; D call uncertain. This CDR3 spans 15 amino acids. CDR1 and CDR2 from the germline V gene are LNHNV and YYDKDF (reference sequence). Trimming cost V 0 bases and J 2 bases, with 11 bases left between them. Here the CDR3 reads CATSRDLGGPYEQYF. The CDR3 DNA reads TGTGCCACCAGCAGAGATCTTGGCGGACCCTACGAGCAGTACTTC. The entire variable domain, with the rest obtained from reference TRBV15 and TRBJ2-7, is as follows: DAMVIQNPRYQVTQFGKPVTLSCSQTLNHNVMYWYQQKSSQAPKLLFHYYDKDFNNEADTPDNFQSRRPNTSFCFLDIRSPGLGDTAMYLCATSRDLGGPYEQYFGPGTRLTVT.

This clonotype was observed many times. The chain combines TRBV7-3 with TRBJ2-1; TRBD2 matches 7 bases. This CDR3 has 17 amino acids. Germline trimming cut 5 bases from V and 6 bases from J; bases unmatched to any gene: 16. Per germline, CDR1 SGHTA and CDR2 FQGTGA. The CDR3 sequence is CASSPSPGAGVLNEQFF. CDR3 DNA sequence: TGTGCCAGCAGCCCCTCCCCAGGCGCGGGAGTGCTCAATGAGCAGTTCTTC.

This chain uses TRBV19 with TRBJ2-7; TRBD1 aligns across 7 bases. V lost 6 bases and J lost 4; bases outside the gene matches: 12. Germline CDR1 is LNHDA and CDR2 is SQIVND (reference sequence). The CDR3 runs 15 residues. The CDR3 reads CASRGNRDSEYEQYF. The CDR3 DNA is TGTGCCAGTAGGGGAAACCGGGACAGCGAATACGAGCAGTACTTC.

This clonotype was counted between two and nine times. V usage is TRBV19 and J usage is TRBJ2-1; D may be TRBD1 (6 bases). Germline V gene lookup returns CDR1 LNHDA and CDR2 SQIVND (reference sequence). This CDR3 comprises 15 residues. V shed 6 bases and J shed 1 base, with 13 bases lying between them. The CDR3 DNA reads TGTGCCAGTAGCACAGGGAAGGAGTCCTACAATGAGCAGTTCTTC. Translated, it gives CASSTGKESYNEQFF.

The V and J genes are TRBV3-1 and TRBJ2-2, with no clear D. Germline CDR1 LGHDT, CDR2 YNNKEL (reference sequence). V lost 7 bases, J lost 3 bases, and 15 bases lay in between. The CDR3 is 15 amino acids. The CDR3, as DNA: TGTGCCAGCAAAGGGCCAGGAGTCTACACCGGGGAGCTGTTTTTT. Protein product: CASKGPGVYTGELFF.

This clonotype was observed many times. The chain carries TRBV18 and TRBJ1-2; weak D call: TRBD1 (5 bases). The CDR3 spans 16 residues. The ends were cut back, 0 bases at V and 4 bases at J, with 15 bases in the middle. Germline V gives CDR1 KGHSH, CDR2 LQKENI. In DNA form, the CDR3 reads TGTGCCAGCTCACCACCCCCGGGGCAGGGCATCTATGGCTACACCTTC. Residues: CASSPPPGQGIYGYTF.

The gene calls are TRBV7-8 and TRBJ2-7, with 10 nucleotides matching TRBD2. Trimming at V came to 5 bases and at J to 0 bases, leaving 10 bases not matched to a gene. CDR3 length equals 17 residues. Germline assignment: CDR1 SGHVS and CDR2 FQNEAQ. CDR3 nucleotides: TGTGCCAGCAGCCTCCAACTAGCGGGACTTAGCTCCTACGAGCAGTACTTC. Translated: CASSLQLAGLSSYEQYF.

This clonotype turned up a few times. V gene TRBV19 combines with J gene TRBJ1-2, with D perhaps matching TRBD1 (5 bases). The CDR3 is 13 amino acids. V was pared by 1 base and J by 7 bases, with 10 bases between. Per the germline V gene, CDR1 is LNHDA and CDR2 is SQIVND (reference sequence). The CDR3 reads CASSIGQPSGYTF. CDR3 nucleotides: TGTGCCAGTAGTATAGGACAGCCAAGTGGCTACACCTTC. Variable domain in full (rest from reference TRBV19 and TRBJ1-2): DGGITQSPKYLFRKEGQNVTLSCEQNLNHDAMYWYRQDPGQGLRLIYYSQIVNDFQKGDIAEGYSVSREKKESFPLTVTSAQKNPTAFYLCASSIGQPSGYTFGSGTRLTVV.

This clonotype was seen only a few times. The chain is built from TRBV24-1 and TRBJ2-2, with 9 bases that match TRBD1. Per germline, CDR1 KGHDR and CDR2 SFDVKD. The CDR3 covers 16 residues. The trim removed 10 bases at V and 5 bases at J, leaving 13 bases unmatched. CDR3 nucleotides: TGTGCCACGAGGGATAGTAGACAGGGGGAAACCGGGGAGCTGTTTTTT. Encoded protein: CATRDSRQGETGELFF.

This clonotype was counted between two and nine times. CDR3 region: CASSVGWGLETQYF. The DNA for the CDR3 is TGTGCCAGCAGCGTAGGTTGGGGTTTAGAGACCCAGTACTTC. The chain joins TRBV9 to TRBJ2-5; D gene ambiguous. Trimming left V 0 bases short and J 4 bases short, with 10 bases between. The CDR3 has 14 amino acids. Germline V gene sequence: CDR1 SGDLS, CDR2 YYNGEE.

This clonotype was seen repeatedly, ten times or more. J is TRBJ2-1 and V is TRBV10-3, with D perhaps matching TRBD2 (5 bases). Germline CDR1 ENHRY, CDR2 SYGVKD. Trimming took 2 bases from V and 5 from J, leaving 13 bases between them. CDR3 size: 15 residues. In nucleotides, the CDR3 is TGTGCCATCAGTGAGCCCGCAGCGGTTGACAATGAGCAGTTCTTC. As protein: CAISEPAAVDNEQFF.

This clonotype showed up many times. The chain couples TRBV2 to TRBJ2-7, with 9 bases lining up with TRBD1. Losses at the gene ends were 7 bases for V and 5 bases for J; bases not matched to a gene: 9. Germline loops: CDR1 SNHLY, CDR2 FYNNEI. The CDR3 covers 14 residues. CDR3 sequence (DNA): TGTGCCAGCATCAGACAAGGGACAGGGAACGAGCAGTACTTC. Amino acid sequence: CASIRQGTGNEQYF. The full variable domain, with the rest looked up from reference TRBV2 and TRBJ2-7, is EPEVTQTPSHQVTQMGQEVILRCVPISNHLYFYWYRQILGQKVEFLVSFYNNEISEKSEIFDDQFSVERPDGSNFTLKIRSTKLEDSAMYFCASIRQGTGNEQYFGPGTRLTVT.

As to this clonotype: This may come from a read error, since a much larger clone is one base off. The gene calls are TRBV11-1 and TRBJ2-7; D could derive from TRBD1 or TRBD2 (6 bases each). In germline, CDR1 is SGHAT, CDR2 FQDESV (reference sequence). This CDR3 contains 14 residues. CDR3 residues: CANSFGGGLDEQYF. The DNA of the CDR3 is TGTGCCAACAGCTTCGGTGGGGGGCTCGACGAGCAGTACTTC.

The V call is TRBV4-2, the J call TRBJ2-7, with 8 nucleotides matching TRBD1. The CDR3 is 16 amino acids. Trimming removed 1 base from V and 3 bases from J; junction bases left unmatched: 8. CDR1 is LGHNA, CDR2 YNFKEQ, per germline. The CDR3 protein is CASSQGWGTGNYEQYF. The CDR3 DNA reads as TGTGCCAGCAGCCAAGGGTGGGGGACAGGCAACTACGAGCAGTACTTC.